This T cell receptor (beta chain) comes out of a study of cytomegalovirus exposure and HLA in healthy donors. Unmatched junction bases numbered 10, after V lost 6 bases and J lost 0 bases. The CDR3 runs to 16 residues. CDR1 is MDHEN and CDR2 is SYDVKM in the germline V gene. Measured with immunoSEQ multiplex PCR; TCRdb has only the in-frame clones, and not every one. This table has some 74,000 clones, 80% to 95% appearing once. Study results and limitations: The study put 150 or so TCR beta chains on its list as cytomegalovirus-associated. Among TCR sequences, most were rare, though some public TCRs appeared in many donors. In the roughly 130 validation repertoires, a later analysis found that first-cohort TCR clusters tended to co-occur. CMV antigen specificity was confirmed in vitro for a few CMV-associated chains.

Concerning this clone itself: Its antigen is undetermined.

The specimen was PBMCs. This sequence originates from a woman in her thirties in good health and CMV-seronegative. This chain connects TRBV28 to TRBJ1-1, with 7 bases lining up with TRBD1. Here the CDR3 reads CASRPQGSGVNTEAFF. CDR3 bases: TGTGCCAGCAGGCCACAGGGGTCAGGGGTGAACACTGAAGCTTTCTTT.